A selection of T cell receptor beta chains follows, all from one sample in a study of shared clonotypes between healthy human individuals. Method: immunoSEQ multiplex PCR; TCRdb's copy keeps in-frame clones and lacks some. The sample carries hundreds of thousands of clones, 95% to 97% recorded once. Source material: naive CD4+ T cells sorted from blood. Receptor source: a woman aged 25 to 39 in good health. Each CDR3 is given with its conserved first and last residue. D genes are given only for firm matches.

d_call	j_call	v_call	cdr3_aa
TRBD2	NA	TRBV28	CASSTSGRASYEQYF
NA	TRBJ1-2	TRBV6-5	CASSYSTGVDYGYTF
NA	TRBJ1-1	TRBV10-3	CAISDRLNTEAFF
TRBD2	TRBJ2-1	TRBV5-1	CASSFLMTSGVYNEQFF
TRBD2	TRBJ2-1	TRBV7-9	CASSLAWTSGTYNEQFF
TRBD2	TRBJ2-7	TRBV5-6	CASSSGLAGPYEQYF
TRBD1	TRBJ2-7	TRBV28	CATRPQGARSYYEQYF
NA	TRBJ2-5	TRBV28	CASGARGETQYF
TRBD2	TRBJ2-1	TRBV18	CASSPLDGGETEWVYNEQFF
NA	TRBJ1-5	TRBV18	CASSPDRGEPQHF
NA	TRBJ1-1	TRBV28	CASSLDNRVVTEAFF